This passage covers 25 T cell receptor beta chains from one sample sequenced in a study of blood T cell repertoires in COVID-19. Libraries were prepared by immunoSEQ multiplex PCR; TCRdb keeps only in-frame clonotypes and omits some of them. The sample shows 180,000 or so clones, roughly 84% of them seen only once. What was sequenced was peripheral blood. The receptors were gathered from a man in his sixties who had recovered from COVID-19.

This sequence joins TRBV7-6 and TRBJ1-6; D not resolved. The germline V and J ends were trimmed by 5 bases and 8 bases, with 10 bases remaining between them. The CDR3 runs 13 residues. The germline V gene encodes CDR1 SGHVS and CDR2 FNYEAQ. Here the CDR3 DNA reads TGTGCCAGCAGCCAGAGGGAGGATTCACCCCTCCACTTT. Amino acid sequence: CASSQREDSPLHF.

The genes are TRBV3-1 (or the pseudogene TRBV3-2) and TRBJ1-4; D may be TRBD1 (6 bases). CDR1 is LGHDT, CDR2 YNNKEL, per germline (reference sequence). The ends were cut back, 4 bases at V and 7 bases at J, with 16 bases in the middle. The CDR3 is 15 amino acids. As DNA, the CDR3 is TGTGCCAGCAGCCTATCACAGGGATCGGGTGAAAAACTGTTTTTT. It yields the protein CASSLSQGSGEKLFF.

V usage is TRBV12-3 or TRBV12-4 and J usage is TRBJ2-1, with D maybe TRBD1 (5 bases). The CDR3 is 12 amino acids. V was cut by 6 bases and J by 9 bases, with 12 bases left in between. The CDR3 protein is CASSIPGLEQFF. As DNA, the CDR3 is TGTGCCAGCAGCATCCCAGGGCTTGAGCAGTTCTTC.

This chain connects TRBV6-2 or TRBV6-3 to TRBJ1-2, with D hard to call. Deletions cut 3 bases from V and 2 bases from J, with 7 bases between. Germline V lookup: CDR1 MNHEY, CDR2 SVGEGT. This CDR3 is built from 13 residues. The CDR3 nucleotides are TGTGCCAGCAGTTATCGGTTAAACTATGGCTACACCTTC. This translates into CASSYRLNYGYTF.

The J gene is TRBJ2-1, the V gene TRBV11-1, with TRBD1 identical over 12 bases. The CDR3 runs to 15 residues. Germline CDR1 is SGHAT and CDR2 is FQDESV (reference sequence). The ends lost 5 bases at V and 9 bases at J; junction bases unmatched: 8. The CDR3 loop reads CASSHTGQGAGEQFF. Written as DNA, the CDR3 is TGTGCCAGCAGCCATACGGGACAGGGGGCAGGTGAGCAGTTCTTC.

The chain uses TRBV12-5 and TRBJ2-7; TRBD2 agrees at 11 bases. The CDR3 is made up of 15 amino acids. V was clipped by 6 bases and J by 3 bases; unmatched bases: 7. Germline V lookup: CDR1 LGHNT, CDR2 FRNRAP. CDR3 protein: CASGLRLAGNYEQYF. CDR3 nucleotides: TGTGCTAGTGGCCTAAGACTAGCGGGGAACTACGAGCAGTACTTC.

V and J are TRBV6-1 and TRBJ1-2; no clear D gene. V shed 3 bases and J shed 3 bases, with 14 bases lying between them. CDR3 length: 15 amino acids. The germline V gene encodes CDR1 MNHNS and CDR2 SASEGT. CDR3 nucleotide sequence: TGTGCCAGCAGTGACCCTGGGAGGGCCTACTATGGCTACACCTTC. Protein product: CASSDPGRAYYGYTF.

DNA of the CDR3: TGTGCCAGCAGTGGGGGGCGGACAGGGCTCGGAAACACCATATATTTT. As protein: CASSGGRTGLGNTIYF. This chain uses TRBV2 with TRBJ1-3; 8 nucleotides match TRBD1. Germline assignment: CDR1 SNHLY and CDR2 FYNNEI. V gave up 4 bases and J gave up 4 bases; unmatched junction bases: 9. There are 16 residues in the CDR3.

The chain uses TRBV3-1 (or the pseudogene TRBV3-2) and TRBJ2-5; D call uncertain. Trimming took off 0 bases at V and 4 bases at J, with 6 bases between the two ends. CDR1 and CDR2 (germline): LGHDT, YNNKEL (reference sequence). The CDR3 length is 13 residues. The CDR3 DNA reads TGTGCCAGCAGCCAAGATCACAGAGAGACCCAGTACTTC. Protein sequence: CASSQDHRETQYF.

CDR3 protein: CASSLGGDTGELFF. The CDR3 region has the DNA TGTGCCAGCAGCCTGGGGGGGGACACCGGGGAGCTGTTTTTT. V usage is TRBV6-5 and J usage is TRBJ2-2; 7 bases fit TRBD2. The V and J ends lost 6 bases and 3 bases, in that order; junction bases with no gene match: 4. Germline-derived CDR1 and CDR2 are MNHEY and SVGAGI. This CDR3 spans 14 amino acids.

V is TRBV3-1 (or the pseudogene TRBV3-2) and J is TRBJ2-7; D remains unclear. The CDR3 extends over 11 amino acids. V was shortened by 3 bases and J by 6 bases, with 6 bases between the two germline ends. CDR1 LGHDT and CDR2 YNNKEL come from the germline V gene (reference sequence). CDR3 loop: CASSHGSEQYF. Here the CDR3 DNA reads TGTGCCAGCAGCCACGGTTCCGAGCAGTACTTC.

This sequence joins TRBV27 and TRBJ1-5; D may be TRBD1 (5 bases). In germline, CDR1 is MNHEY, CDR2 SMNVEV (reference sequence). V was cut by 6 bases and J by 3 bases, with 9 bases left in between. The CDR3 sequence is 13 residues long. The chain's CDR3 is CASRVQVNQPQHF. CDR3 DNA: TGTGCCAGCAGGGTACAGGTCAATCAGCCCCAGCATTTT.

The V and J genes are TRBV28 and TRBJ1-2; D gene uncertain. V gave up 9 bases and J gave up 0 bases, with 8 bases separating them. CDR1 is MDHEN and CDR2 is SYDVKM in the germline V gene. The length of the CDR3 is 12 residues. CDR3 in amino acids: CASSLSNYGYTF. The CDR3 coding sequence is TGTGCCAGTTCTCTATCTAACTATGGCTACACCTTC.

The chain has TRBV5-4 and TRBJ2-4, with 7 bases fitting TRBD1. The CDR3 loop spans 15 amino acids. CDR1 is SGHNT and CDR2 is YYREEE in the germline V gene (reference sequence). J gave up 1 base and V 6 bases, and 7 bases lay outside the gene matches. In nucleotides, the CDR3 is TGTGCCAGCACTGACAGGGCCCTGGCCAAAAACATTCAGTACTTC. Encoded protein: CASTDRALAKNIQYF.

This clone was picked up one time. The chain employs TRBV5-1 and TRBJ1-1; D perhaps matches TRBD1 (6 bases). V lost 6 bases to trimming and J lost 3 bases, with 27 bases between them. This CDR3 has 18 residues. Germline values: CDR1 SGHRS, CDR2 YFSETQ. The CDR3 DNA follows: TGCGCCAGCACCGACCTCGTCCAGGGGAGAGAGGTGTACACTGAAGCTTTCTTT. This codes for CASTDLVQGREVYTEAFF.

The rearrangement links TRBV7-6 to TRBJ2-1, with 9 positions matching TRBD2. This CDR3 has 13 residues. The trim removed 4 bases at V and 7 bases at J, leaving 2 bases unmatched. CDR1 and CDR2 (germline): SGHVS, FNYEAQ. CDR3 protein: CASSSAGGNEQFF. As DNA, the CDR3 is TGTGCCAGCAGCTCGGCGGGAGGGAATGAGCAGTTCTTC.

This rearrangement joins TRBV6-5 to TRBJ2-5; possibly TRBD1 for D (5 bases). The CDR3 runs 13 residues. With 7 bases removed from V and 5 bases from J, the gap between germline ends came to 14 bases. Looked up from germline, CDR1 is MNHEY and CDR2 is SVGAGI. The CDR3 reads CASNRGAGETQYF. In nucleotides, the CDR3 is TGTGCCAGCAACCGTGGGGCTGGGGAGACCCAGTACTTC.

The chain couples TRBV15 to TRBJ2-7; D may be TRBD1 (5 bases). Germline V gives CDR1 LNHNV, CDR2 YYDKDF (reference sequence). CDR3 length equals 14 residues. Trimming stripped 6 bases from V and 0 bases from J, with 12 bases between. CDR3 protein: CATRSRQSSYEQYF. CDR3 nucleotide sequence: TGTGCCACCAGGAGTAGACAGAGCTCCTACGAGCAGTACTTC.

The genes are TRBV10-1 and TRBJ1-5, with TRBD1 matching 7 bases. Germline V CDR1 and CDR2: WNHNN, SYGVQD (reference sequence). With 6 bases clipped from V and 5 bases from J, the junction kept 7 bases outside the gene matches. CDR3 length: 14 amino acids. CDR3 sequence: CASSVDRAHQPQHF. For the CDR3, the DNA is TGCGCCAGCAGCGTCGACAGGGCCCATCAGCCCCAGCATTTT.

The genes are TRBV5-4 and TRBJ2-3, with D uncertain. Trimming removed 2 bases from V and 7 bases from J, with 8 bases in between. The CDR3 has 12 residues. Per the germline V gene, CDR1 is SGHNT and CDR2 is YYREEE (reference sequence). The CDR3 protein is CASSLNSYTQYF. CDR3 nucleotides: TGTGCCAGCAGCTTAAACTCCTATACGCAGTATTTT.

The gene calls are TRBV18 and TRBJ1-2; D unresolved. Per germline, CDR1 KGHSH and CDR2 LQKENI. V was trimmed by 2 bases and J by 0 bases, leaving 10 bases between them. The CDR3 covers 15 residues. CDR3 nucleotide sequence: TGTGCCAGCTCACCATCAGGTCAGACTAACTATGGCTACACCTTC. Protein: CASSPSGQTNYGYTF.

This CDR3 is CASSWRDRLAELFF. In DNA, the CDR3 is TGTGCCAGCAGCTGGAGGGACCGACTTGCGGAGCTGTTTTTT. The chain has TRBV11-1 and TRBJ2-2, with a weak D call TRBD2 (6 bases). V was clipped by 4 bases and J by 10 bases, with 16 bases between them. The CDR3 consists of 14 residues. The germline CDR1 and CDR2 sequences are SGHAT and FQDESV (reference sequence).

The rearrangement uses TRBV7-6 and TRBJ2-6; D not certain. Germline CDR1 reads SGHVS; CDR2 reads FNYEAQ. This CDR3 contains 18 residues. The V gene lost 1 base and the J gene lost 0 bases, with 13 bases spanning the gap. As DNA, the CDR3 is TGTGCCAGCAGCTTAGGGTACACTAAGAGCTCTGGGGCCAACGTCCTGACTTTC. Its translation is CASSLGYTKSSGANVLTF.

The chain joins TRBV6-4 to TRBJ1-2, with 10 bases aligning to TRBD1. The germline V gene has CDR1 MRHNA and CDR2 SNTAGT. J was trimmed by 8 bases and V by 3 bases; bases with no gene match: 9. CDR3 size: 15 residues. The CDR3 DNA reads as TGTGCCAGCAGTGATTCCGGGACAGGGGATTTCGGCTACACCTTC. Residues: CASSDSGTGDFGYTF.

CDR3 region: CASSFQGAVYNEQFF. In DNA form, the CDR3 reads TGCGCCAGCAGCTTCCAGGGGGCGGTCTACAATGAGCAGTTCTTC. V gene TRBV5-1 combines with J gene TRBJ2-1; 8 nucleotides match TRBD1. In germline, CDR1 is SGHRS, CDR2 YFSETQ. The CDR3 spans 15 residues. With V trimmed by 2 bases and J by 3 bases, 4 bases remained unmatched.